This section outlines one T cell receptor (beta chain) sequence together with its context. Primers for the PCR totalled 60 Vbeta and 13 Jbeta. Using immunoSEQ multiplex PCR, the repertoire was profiled, and TCRdb retains in-frame clones only, with some absent. The sample has roughly 140,000 clones; over 80% are singletons. V was clipped by 1 base and J by 4 bases, with 7 bases between them. Germline V CDR1 and CDR2: SGHAT, FQNNGV. The CDR3 totals 13 residues. This entry comes from a study of cytomegalovirus exposure and HLA in healthy donors. The chain is built from TRBV11-2 and TRBJ1-2; D might be TRBD1 (6 bases). The sequencing sample was made of PBMCs. The origin of this receptor is a male donor in good health and CMV-seronegative. CDR3 amino acids: CASSLGTAYGYTF. In DNA form, the CDR3 reads TGTGCCAGCAGCTTAGGGACAGCCTATGGCTACACCTTC.